This passage covers 8 T cell receptor beta chains from one sample sequenced in a study of shared clonotypes between healthy human individuals. The data were produced by immunoSEQ multiplex PCR, yet TCRdb's version contains in-frame clones alone and is incomplete. Here the sample spans about a million clones, over 75% being singletons. Sequencing was done on a sample of memory CD4+ T cells sorted from blood. Indicated subset: CD45RA-negative fraction. The source is a man aged 18-30 years in good health.

The CDR3 sequence: CASSGLIATNEKLFF. CDR3 sequence (DNA): TGTGCCAGCAGCGGGTTGATCGCAACTAATGAAAAACTGTTTTTT. The genes are TRBV5-8 and TRBJ1-4; D gene uncertain. Germline V gives CDR1 SGHTS, CDR2 YDEGEE. V was clipped by 4 bases and J by 0 bases, with 10 bases between them. There are 15 residues in the CDR3.

The chain uses TRBV7-9 and TRBJ1-5; D unresolved. Looked up from germline, CDR1 is SEHNR and CDR2 is FQNEAQ (reference sequence). Between the trimmed V and J ends, which lost 5 bases and 3 bases, there was a span of 11 bases. CDR3 size: 14 residues. The CDR3 region is CASSPPDNNQPQHF. Written as DNA, the CDR3 is TGTGCCAGCAGCCCCCCAGACAACAATCAGCCCCAGCATTTT.

The V gene is TRBV5-4, the J gene TRBJ2-1, with 8 bases that match TRBD1. The CDR3 consists of 16 residues. The V gene's germline CDR1 is SGHNT and CDR2 YYREEE (reference sequence). The J segment lost 4 bases and the V segment lost 0 bases, leaving 6 bases of the junction unmatched. The CDR3 DNA follows: TGTGCCAGCAGCTTGGAGAAGAGACAGGGGTACAATGAGCAGTTCTTC. Translating gives CASSLEKRQGYNEQFF.

The rearrangement uses TRBV2 and TRBJ2-1; D tentatively reads TRBD1 or TRBD2 (6 bases each). The CDR3 consists of 13 residues. Trimming pared 8 bases from V and 1 base from J, leaving 9 bases between. Germline values: CDR1 SNHLY, CDR2 FYNNEI. CDR3 residues: CASRGPSYNEQFF. CDR3 in DNA: TGTGCCAGCCGGGGGCCTTCCTACAATGAGCAGTTCTTC.

The chain uses TRBV6-6 and TRBJ1-2; 7 nucleotides agree with TRBD1. Germline V CDR1 and CDR2: MNHNY, SVGAGI (reference sequence). V dropped 6 bases and J dropped 5; count of bases not matched to a gene: 6. The CDR3 length is 13 residues. The CDR3 here is CASRFLTGYGYTF. CDR3 bases: TGTGCCAGCAGATTTCTGACAGGGTATGGCTACACCTTC.

The chain carries TRBV10-3 and TRBJ1-2; D remains unclear. CDR1 and CDR2 from the germline V gene are ENHRY and SYGVKD. V gave up 11 bases and J gave up 4 bases, with 17 bases separating them. The CDR3 extends over 13 amino acids. CDR3 in amino acids: CASGSERGYGYTF. DNA for the CDR3: TGTGCCTCTGGATCAGAACGGGGCTATGGCTACACCTTC.

The chain links TRBV2 to TRBJ2-3, with TRBD2 as a possible D gene (6 bases). Per the germline V gene, CDR1 is SNHLY and CDR2 is FYNNEI. The CDR3 loop spans 15 amino acids. The ends were cut back, 5 bases at V and 0 bases at J, with 12 bases in the middle. In DNA, the CDR3 is TGTGCCAGCAGTCTGGCGGGGTCTAGCACAGATACGCAGTATTTT. Translated, it gives CASSLAGSSTDTQYF.

In this sample, this clone turned up many times. The chain combines TRBV15 with TRBJ2-2, with unresolved D. This CDR3 has 15 amino acids. V gave up 5 bases and J gave up 1 base, with 11 bases separating them. Germline assignment: CDR1 LNHNV and CDR2 YYDKDF (reference sequence). This CDR3 reads CATSPDKLNTGELFF. For the CDR3, the DNA is TGTGCCACCAGCCCCGACAAGTTGAACACCGGGGAGCTGTTTTTT.